Shown below are 14 T cell receptor beta chains from a single sample sequenced in a study of CD8+ T cells in alopecia areata. Sequencing used cDNA as its template, made by extracting RNA and reverse transcribing it. Profiling relied on immunoSEQ multiplex PCR, and the TCRdb table lists in-frame clones only, not all of them. The table has approximately 150,000 clones, 50% to 75% seen once. Treatment denoted: oral pan-JAK inhibitor, 5-10 mg twice daily. The starting material was CD4+ T cells sorted from blood, obtained at approximately week 55, from a patient treated with tofacitinib. These receptor sequences come from a human donor with alopecia areata.

Concerning this clone: At the DNA level, this CDR3 is encoded by other sequences in the same sample as well. The rearrangement joins TRBV5-1 to TRBJ2-2, with 8 bases identical to TRBD1. Germline V gene sequence: CDR1 SGHRS, CDR2 YFSETQ. There are 15 residues in the CDR3. V lost 4 bases, J lost 2 bases, and 4 bases stayed unmatched. In DNA, the CDR3 is TGCGCCAGCAGCCCAGGGACAGGAAACACCGGGGAGCTGTTTTTT. It specifies CASSPGTGNTGELFF.

The V and J genes are TRBV13 and TRBJ2-5; 16 bases are a match to TRBD2. The CDR3 is 19 amino acids. With V trimmed by 4 bases and J by 5 bases, 13 bases remained unmatched. Per germline, CDR1 PRHDT and CDR2 FYEKMQ (reference sequence). This CDR3 reads CASSSKGLAGGPASETQYF. The CDR3 bases are TGTGCCAGCAGCTCAAAGGGACTAGCGGGGGGGCCTGCCAGTGAGACCCAGTACTTC.

The chain recombines TRBV18 with TRBJ1-1; D not resolved. CDR3 length: 14 residues. Germline CDR1 is KGHSH and CDR2 is LQKENI. With 0 bases removed from V and 1 base from J, the gap between germline ends came to 6 bases. The CDR3 spells CASSPPGTNTEAFF. The CDR3 nucleotides are TGTGCCAGCTCACCACCAGGAACGAACACTGAAGCTTTCTTT.

CDR3 nucleotides: TGCGCCAGCAGCTCGGAACCTTTTAACACTGAAGCTTTCTTT. Protein: CASSSEPFNTEAFF. This chain joins TRBV5-1 and TRBJ1-1; D is unresolved. The CDR3 contains 14 residues. V gave up 3 bases and J gave up 2 bases, with 11 bases separating them. Germline V CDR1 and CDR2: SGHRS, YFSETQ.

The rearrangement links TRBV10-3 to TRBJ2-3; TRBD2 matches 11 bases. The V and J ends lost 3 bases and 0 bases, in that order; junction bases with no gene match: 2. Germline CDR1 reads ENHRY; CDR2 reads SYGVKD. This CDR3 contains 16 residues. This chain's CDR3 is CAISEGTSGSTDTQYF. The CDR3 nucleotides are TGTGCCATCAGTGAAGGGACTAGCGGTAGCACAGATACGCAGTATTTT.

This chain links TRBV15 with TRBJ2-7; TRBD2 matches at 7 bases. The CDR3 runs 15 residues. Germline V lookup: CDR1 LNHNV, CDR2 YYDKDF (reference sequence). The V and J ends lost 5 bases and 4 bases, in that order; junction bases with no gene match: 11. CDR3 bases: TGTGCCACCAGCGTGACCCAGGGAGGGGAATACGAGCAGTACTTC. Protein product: CATSVTQGGEYEQYF. The full variable domain, its missing parts supplied by reference TRBV15 and TRBJ2-7, is DAMVIQNPRYQVTQFGKPVTLSCSQTLNHNVMYWYQQKSSQAPKLLFHYYDKDFNNEADTPDNFQSRRPNTSFCFLDIRSPGLGDTAMYLCATSVTQGGEYEQYFGPGTRLTVT.

V is TRBV13 and J is TRBJ2-5; D gene unclear. CDR3 length: 17 amino acids. Trimming left V 7 bases short and J 1 base short, with 22 bases between. Germline CDR1 PRHDT, CDR2 FYEKMQ (reference sequence). The CDR3 spells CASTYGPLGSSQETQYF. In DNA form, the CDR3 reads TGTGCCAGCACCTACGGCCCCCTGGGGTCATCCCAAGAGACCCAGTACTTC.

J is TRBJ1-6 and V is TRBV11-2; D is unresolved. CDR1 and CDR2 from the germline V gene are SGHAT and FQNNGV. Trimming removed 1 base from V and 12 bases from J, with 4 bases in between. This CDR3 has 11 amino acids. CDR3: CASSLVGPLHF. CDR3 bases: TGTGCCAGCAGCTTAGTGGGACCCCTCCACTTT.

This clone is a singleton in its sample. The CDR3 DNA reads as TGTGCCAGCAGCCTGGACTCGAACTCCTACGAGCAGTACTTC. It specifies CASSLDSNSYEQYF. The J gene is TRBJ2-7, the V gene TRBV7-9; weak D call: TRBD2 (5 bases). The V and J ends lost 5 bases and 0 bases respectively, with 11 bases between them. The CDR3 is 14 amino acids. Looked up from germline, CDR1 is SEHNR and CDR2 is FQNEAQ (reference sequence).

The chain links TRBV5-1 to TRBJ1-6; 9 nucleotides line up with TRBD1. The germline CDR1 and CDR2 sequences are SGHRS and YFSETQ. This CDR3 region has 14 residues. Trimming cost V 0 bases and J 9 bases; bases outside gene matches: 1. The CDR3: CASSLVGQGSPLHF. The CDR3, as DNA: TGCGCCAGCAGCTTGGTGGGACAGGGTTCACCCCTCCACTTT.

V is TRBV30 and J is TRBJ2-4; TRBD1 might be the D (5 bases). The germline V gene has CDR1 GTSNPN and CDR2 SVGIG (reference sequence). The CDR3 consists of 16 residues. The V and J ends lost 0 bases and 9 bases respectively, with 21 bases between them. The CDR3 loop is CAWSVLGGAGQSIQYF. The CDR3 DNA reads TGTGCCTGGAGTGTACTTGGTGGCGCTGGACAAAGCATTCAGTACTTC. The full variable domain, its missing parts supplied by reference TRBV30 and TRBJ2-4, is SQTIHQWPATLVQPVGSPLSLECTVEGTSNPNLYWYRQAAGRGLQLLFYSVGIGQISSEVPQNLSASRPQDRQFILSSKKLLLSDSGFYLCAWSVLGGAGQSIQYFGAGTRLSVL.

The genes are TRBV29-1 and TRBJ2-3; 9 bases match TRBD2. The CDR3 extends over 15 amino acids. CDR1 and CDR2 (germline): SQVTM, ANQGSEA. The V gene end was trimmed by 8 bases and the J gene end by 2 bases; junction bases not matched to a gene: 11. CDR3 DNA: TGCAGCTCCCAGGCGAGCGGGGGGCACACAGATACGCAGTATTTT. Protein product: CSSQASGGHTDTQYF.

There are a few counts of this clone. This chain connects TRBV2 to TRBJ2-5, with TRBD2 matching over 11 bases. The germline V gene has CDR1 SNHLY and CDR2 FYNNEI. V lost 8 bases, J lost 4 bases, and 3 bases stayed unmatched. This CDR3 contains 13 residues. The CDR3 is CASRSGGAETQYF. The CDR3 DNA reads TGTGCCAGCCGTAGCGGGGGGGCAGAGACCCAGTACTTC.

V gene TRBV23-1 combines with J gene TRBJ2-3; D gene ambiguous. TRBV23-1 is flagged as an ORF with uncertain function. The ends were cut back, 1 base at V and 0 bases at J, with 5 bases in the middle. The CDR3 runs to 14 residues. The chain's CDR3 is CASSQWQSTDTQYF. The CDR3 DNA reads as TGCGCCAGCAGTCAATGGCAGAGCACAGATACGCAGTATTTT.